The sequence of this T cell receptor beta chain was determined in a study of cytomegalovirus exposure and HLA in healthy donors. General study points: Cytomegalovirus status, reportedly, was diagnosed with high specificity and sensitivity by the classifier. Per a prior analysis, the majority of TCR beta V segments were productive roughly 87% or roughly 30% of the time.

The PCR used 60 Vbeta and 13 Jbeta primers. Libraries were prepared by immunoSEQ multiplex PCR; TCRdb keeps only in-frame clonotypes and omits some of them. Its clone listing holds over 100,000 clones. The ends were cut back, 0 bases at V and 0 bases at J, with 6 bases in the middle. The CDR3 loop spans 15 amino acids. Germline V gene data show CDR1 as LNHNV and CDR2 as YYDKDF (reference sequence). A remark on this clone: The antigen is undetermined.

The chain is built from TRBV15 and TRBJ2-1; D gene uncertain. The sequence was obtained from a woman aged 40 to 55 in good health and CMV-seropositive. Material: PBMCs. The CDR3 DNA sequence: TGTGCCACCAGCAGAGAGCGAGACTCCTACAATGAGCAGTTCTTC. Its protein is CATSRERDSYNEQFF.